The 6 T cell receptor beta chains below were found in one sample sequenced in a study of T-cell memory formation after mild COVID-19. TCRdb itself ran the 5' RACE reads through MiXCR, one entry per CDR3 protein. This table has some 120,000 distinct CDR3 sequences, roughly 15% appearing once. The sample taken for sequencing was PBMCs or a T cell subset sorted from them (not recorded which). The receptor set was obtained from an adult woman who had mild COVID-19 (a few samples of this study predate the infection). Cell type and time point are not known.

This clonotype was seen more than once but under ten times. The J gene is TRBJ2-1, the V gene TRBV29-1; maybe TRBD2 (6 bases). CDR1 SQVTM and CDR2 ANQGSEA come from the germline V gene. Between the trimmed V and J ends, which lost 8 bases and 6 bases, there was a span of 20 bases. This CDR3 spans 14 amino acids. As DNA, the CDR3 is TGCAGCCTCGAAGGAGGGGACCCCCTCAATGAGCAGTTCTTC. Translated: CSLEGGDPLNEQFF.

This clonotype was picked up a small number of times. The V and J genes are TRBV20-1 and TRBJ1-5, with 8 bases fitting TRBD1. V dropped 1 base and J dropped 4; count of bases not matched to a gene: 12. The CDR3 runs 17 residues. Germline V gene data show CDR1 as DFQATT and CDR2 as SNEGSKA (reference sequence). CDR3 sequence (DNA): TGCAGTGCTAGAGTAACAGGACAGGGCCAATTTAATCAGCCCCAGCATTTT. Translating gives CSARVTGQGQFNQPQHF.

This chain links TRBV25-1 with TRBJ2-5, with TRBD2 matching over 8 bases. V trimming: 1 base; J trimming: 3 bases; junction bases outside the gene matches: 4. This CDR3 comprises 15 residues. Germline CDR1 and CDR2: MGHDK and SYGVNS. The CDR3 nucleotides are TGTGCCAGCAGTGAATCGGGGGGGCGAAAAGAGACCCAGTACTTC. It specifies CASSESGGRKETQYF.

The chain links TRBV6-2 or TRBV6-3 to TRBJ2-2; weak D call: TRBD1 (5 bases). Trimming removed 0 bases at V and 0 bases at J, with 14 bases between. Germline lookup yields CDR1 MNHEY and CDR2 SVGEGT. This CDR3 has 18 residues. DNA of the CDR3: TGTGCCAGCAGTTACTCTCCCCGACAGCCCGCGAACACCGGGGAGCTGTTTTTT. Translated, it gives CASSYSPRQPANTGELFF.

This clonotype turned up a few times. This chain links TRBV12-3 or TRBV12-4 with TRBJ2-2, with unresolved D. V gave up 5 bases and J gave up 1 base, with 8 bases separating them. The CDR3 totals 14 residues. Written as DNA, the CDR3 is TGTGCCAGCAGTCCTCCCATGAACACCGGGGAGCTGTTTTTT. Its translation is CASSPPMNTGELFF.

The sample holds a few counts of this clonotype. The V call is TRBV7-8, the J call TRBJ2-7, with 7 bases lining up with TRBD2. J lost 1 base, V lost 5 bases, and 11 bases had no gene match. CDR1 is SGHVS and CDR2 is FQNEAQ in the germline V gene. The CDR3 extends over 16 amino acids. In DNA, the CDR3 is TGTGCCAGCAGCCCAGGCGGGACTATTAGTTCCTACGAGCAGTACTTC. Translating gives CASSPGGTISSYEQYF.